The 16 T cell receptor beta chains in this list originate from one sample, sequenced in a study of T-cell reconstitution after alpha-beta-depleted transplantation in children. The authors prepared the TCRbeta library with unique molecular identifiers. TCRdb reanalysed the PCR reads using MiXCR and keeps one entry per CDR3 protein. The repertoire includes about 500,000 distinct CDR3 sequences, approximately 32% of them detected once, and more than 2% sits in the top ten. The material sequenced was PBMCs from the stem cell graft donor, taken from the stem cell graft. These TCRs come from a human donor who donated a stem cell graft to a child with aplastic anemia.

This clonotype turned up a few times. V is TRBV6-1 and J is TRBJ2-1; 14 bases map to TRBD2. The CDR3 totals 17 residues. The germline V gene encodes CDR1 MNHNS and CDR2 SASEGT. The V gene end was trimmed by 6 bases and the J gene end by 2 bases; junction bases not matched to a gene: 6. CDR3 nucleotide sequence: TGTGCCAGCAGCCGACGGGGACTAGCGGGGGCCTACAATGAGCAGTTCTTC. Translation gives CASSRRGLAGAYNEQFF.

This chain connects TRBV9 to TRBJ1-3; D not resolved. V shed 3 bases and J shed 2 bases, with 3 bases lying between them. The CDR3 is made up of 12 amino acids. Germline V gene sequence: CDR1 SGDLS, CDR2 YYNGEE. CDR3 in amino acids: CASSGPGNTIYF. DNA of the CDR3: TGTGCCAGCAGCGGCCCTGGAAACACCATATATTTT.

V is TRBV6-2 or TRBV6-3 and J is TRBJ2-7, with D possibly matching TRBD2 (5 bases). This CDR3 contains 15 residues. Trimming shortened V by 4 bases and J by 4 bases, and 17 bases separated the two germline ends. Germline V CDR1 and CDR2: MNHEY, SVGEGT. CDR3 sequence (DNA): TGTGCCAGCAGTTTGCCCCGGAGAGGGTCGTACGAGCAGTACTTC. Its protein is CASSLPRRGSYEQYF.

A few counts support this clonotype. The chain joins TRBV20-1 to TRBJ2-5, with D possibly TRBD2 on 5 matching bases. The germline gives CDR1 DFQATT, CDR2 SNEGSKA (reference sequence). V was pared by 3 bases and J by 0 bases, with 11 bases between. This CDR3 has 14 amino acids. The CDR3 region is CSARTGVDQETQYF. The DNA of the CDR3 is TGCAGTGCTAGGACCGGGGTGGACCAAGAGACCCAGTACTTC.

In DNA, the CDR3 is TGCGCCAGCAGCTTGCGGGGGTTGGAGGCTGAAGCTTTCTTT. Translation: CASSLRGLEAEAFF. The gene calls are TRBV5-1 and TRBJ1-1, with D perhaps TRBD1 (5 bases). The V gene's germline CDR1 is SGHRS and CDR2 YFSETQ. This CDR3 is 14 amino acids long. Trimming removed 1 base at V and 6 bases at J, with 13 bases between.

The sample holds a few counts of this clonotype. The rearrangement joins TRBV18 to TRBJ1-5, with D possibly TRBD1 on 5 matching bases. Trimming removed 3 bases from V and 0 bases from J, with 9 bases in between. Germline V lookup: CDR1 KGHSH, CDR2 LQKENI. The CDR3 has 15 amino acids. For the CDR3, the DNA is TGTGCCAGCTCACCCATGGGGGATAGCAATCAGCCCCAGCATTTT. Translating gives CASSPMGDSNQPQHF.

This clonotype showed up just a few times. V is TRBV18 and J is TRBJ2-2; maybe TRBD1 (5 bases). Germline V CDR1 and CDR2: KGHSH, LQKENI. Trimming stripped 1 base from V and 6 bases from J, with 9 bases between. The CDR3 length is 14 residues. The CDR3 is CASSPQGISGELFF. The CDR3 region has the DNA TGTGCCAGCTCACCACAGGGGATTTCCGGGGAGCTGTTTTTT. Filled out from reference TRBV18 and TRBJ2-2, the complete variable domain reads NAGVMQNPRHLVRRRGQEARLRCSPMKGHSHVYWYRQLPEEGLKFMVYLQKENIIDESGMPKERFSAEFPKEGPSILRIQQVVRGDSAAYFCASSPQGISGELFFGEGSRLTVL.

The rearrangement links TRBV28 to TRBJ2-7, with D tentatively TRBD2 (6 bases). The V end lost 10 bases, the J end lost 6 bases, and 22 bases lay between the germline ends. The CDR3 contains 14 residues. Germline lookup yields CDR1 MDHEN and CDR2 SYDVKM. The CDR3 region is CAINDRDFISEQYF. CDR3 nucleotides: TGTGCCATAAATGACCGGGACTTTATTTCCGAGCAGTACTTC.

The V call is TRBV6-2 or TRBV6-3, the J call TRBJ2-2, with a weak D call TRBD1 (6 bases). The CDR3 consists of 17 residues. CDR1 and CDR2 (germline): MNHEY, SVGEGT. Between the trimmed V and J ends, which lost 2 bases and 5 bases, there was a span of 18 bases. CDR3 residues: CASSYTTKTGKTGELFF. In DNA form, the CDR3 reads TGTGCCAGCAGTTACACCACCAAAACAGGGAAAACCGGGGAGCTGTTTTTT.

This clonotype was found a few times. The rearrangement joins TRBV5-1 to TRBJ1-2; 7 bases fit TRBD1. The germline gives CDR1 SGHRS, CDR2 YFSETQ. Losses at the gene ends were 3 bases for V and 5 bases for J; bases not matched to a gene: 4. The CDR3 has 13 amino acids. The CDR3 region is CASSSEGQYGYTF. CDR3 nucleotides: TGCGCCAGCAGCTCTGAGGGACAGTATGGCTACACCTTC.

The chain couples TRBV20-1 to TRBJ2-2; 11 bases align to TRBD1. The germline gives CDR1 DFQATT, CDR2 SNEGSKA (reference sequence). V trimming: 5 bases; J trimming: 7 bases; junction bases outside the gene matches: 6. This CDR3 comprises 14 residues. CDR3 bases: TGCAGTGCTTGGACAGGGGGCGCCGGCGGGGAGCTGTTTTTT. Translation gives CSAWTGGAGGELFF.

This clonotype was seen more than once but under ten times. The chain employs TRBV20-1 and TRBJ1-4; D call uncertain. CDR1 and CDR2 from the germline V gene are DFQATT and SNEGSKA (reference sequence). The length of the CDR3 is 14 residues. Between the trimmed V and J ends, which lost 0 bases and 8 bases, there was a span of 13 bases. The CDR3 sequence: CSARDSGGKEKLFF. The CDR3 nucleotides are TGCAGTGCTAGAGATTCGGGAGGGAAGGAAAAACTGTTTTTT.

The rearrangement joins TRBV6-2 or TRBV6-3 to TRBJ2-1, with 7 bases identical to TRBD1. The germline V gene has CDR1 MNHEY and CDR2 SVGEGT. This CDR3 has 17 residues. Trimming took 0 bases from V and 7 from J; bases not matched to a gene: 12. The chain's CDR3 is CASSYSGTDTNLNEQFF. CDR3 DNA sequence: TGTGCCAGCAGTTACTCGGGGACAGACACTAACCTTAATGAGCAGTTCTTC.

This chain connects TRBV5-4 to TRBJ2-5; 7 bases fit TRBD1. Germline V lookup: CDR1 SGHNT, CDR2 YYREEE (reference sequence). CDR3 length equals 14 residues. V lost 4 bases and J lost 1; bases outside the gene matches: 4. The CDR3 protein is CASSNRQGQETQYF. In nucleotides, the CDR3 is TGTGCCAGCAGCAATCGACAGGGCCAAGAGACCCAGTACTTC.

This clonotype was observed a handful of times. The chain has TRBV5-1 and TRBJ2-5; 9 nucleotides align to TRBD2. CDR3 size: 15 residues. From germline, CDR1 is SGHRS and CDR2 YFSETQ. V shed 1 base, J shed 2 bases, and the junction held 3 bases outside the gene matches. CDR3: CASSLKLAGQETQYF. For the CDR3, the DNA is TGCGCCAGCAGCTTGAAGCTAGCGGGACAAGAGACCCAGTACTTC.

Here the CDR3 DNA reads TGTGCCAGCGGGGCGGCCTCTGGGGCCAACGTCCTGACTTTC. This sequence encodes CASGAASGANVLTF. This chain connects TRBV14 to TRBJ2-6; possible D gene TRBD1, 5 bases. The germline V gene encodes CDR1 SGHDN and CDR2 FVKESK. V was pared by 8 bases and J by 0 bases, with 8 bases between. This CDR3 has 14 amino acids.